The rows below give T cell receptor beta chains drawn from one sample of a study of blood T cell repertoires in COVID-19. Sequenced by immunoSEQ multiplex PCR; TCRdb stores in-frame clones only, minus some. Of 95,000 to 100,000 clones in the sample, 91% were seen once. Sequenced input: peripheral blood. The receptors here all came from a man aged 45-65 years with acute or convalescent COVID-19. CDR3s include the opening cysteine and the closing phenylalanine or tryptophan. D genes are given only for firm matches.

TRBJ2-3 TRBD1 17 TRBV28 CASSQVQGAYSTDTQYF TGTGCCAGCAGCCAAGTCCAGGGGGCTTATAGCACAGATACGCAGTATTTT
TRBJ1-2 . 13 TRBV5-4 CASSRGQGYGYTF TGTGCCAGCAGCCGGGGACAAGGGTATGGCTACACCTTC
TRBJ2-7 . 12 TRBV2 CASETGTYEQYF TGTGCCAGCGAAACAGGGACCTACGAGCAGTACTTC
TRBJ1-5 . 12 TRBV6-2/TRBV6-3 CASSYPTGPQHF TGTGCCAGCAGTTACCCGACAGGCCCCCAGCATTTT
TRBJ2-5 TRBD2 18 TRBV6-2/TRBV6-3 CASSYRFLAGGAQETQYF TGTGCCAGCAGTTACCGGTTTCTAGCGGGGGGAGCCCAAGAGACCCAGTACTTC
TRBJ1-1 . 14 TRBV30 CAWSLGWQATEAFF TGTGCCTGGAGTCTGGGTTGGCAGGCGACTGAAGCTTTCTTT
TRBJ1-5 . 13 TRBV19 CASSPRGDQPQHF TGTGCCAGTAGTCCTCGGGGAGATCAGCCCCAGCATTTT
TRBJ2-1 TRBD2 15 TRBV25-1 CASSGLTSSHNEQFF TGTGCCAGCAGTGGACTGACTAGCAGTCACAATGAGCAGTTCTTC
TRBJ1-4 . 16 TRBV7-9 CASSLSRATLNEKLFF TGTGCCAGCAGCTTAAGCAGGGCCACCCTTAATGAAAAACTGTTTTTT
TRBJ2-3 TRBD2 18 TRBV2 CASSEVRAGGLVTDTQYF TGTGCCAGCAGTGAAGTTAGAGCGGGGGGGCTTGTCACAGATACGCAGTATTTT
TRBJ1-2 TRBD1 13 TRBV28 CASRKDRVNGYTF TGTGCCAGCAGAAAAGACAGGGTAAATGGCTACACCTTC
TRBJ1-2 TRBD1 14 TRBV6-5 CASSYSPTGDGYTF TGTGCCAGCAGTTACTCACCCACAGGGGATGGCTACACCTTC
TRBJ2-2 TRBD1 13 TRBV11-3 CASSGDRARELFF TGTGCCAGCAGTGGGGACAGGGCCCGGGAGCTGTTTTTT
TRBJ1-5 . 13 TRBV25-1 CASSNGGQQPQHF TGTGCCAGCAGCAACGGGGGTCAGCAGCCCCAGCATTTT
TRBJ2-7 TRBD2 12 TRBV6-5 CASTGGGWEQYF TGTGCCAGCACCGGGGGGGGATGGGAGCAGTACTTC